The entry below gives a single T cell receptor (beta chain) sequence along with its context. What it binds is not known. The source of the sample is a study of T-cell memory formation after mild COVID-19. Across the whole study: In these data, TCR clusters were largely donor specific.

The ends were cut back, 2 bases at V and 8 bases at J, with 6 bases in the middle. CDR1 is MNHEY, CDR2 SVGAGI, per germline. The length of the CDR3 is 11 residues. TCRdb recomputed calls from the 5' RACE reads with MiXCR, one row per CDR3 protein. The sample gives around 180,000 distinct CDR3 sequences, roughly 20% of which show up once; more than 3% is in the top ten. Study results and limitations: Researchers found some responding clones in pre-infection memory, a sign that cross-reactive memory joined.

The receptor comes from a man aged 18 to 30 who had mild COVID-19 (a few samples of this study predate the infection). Cell type and time point are not known. The chain combines TRBV6-5 with TRBJ1-2; no firm D call. The sequenced material came from PBMCs or a T cell subset sorted from them (not recorded which). This CDR3 is CASSYRGGYTF. CDR3 in DNA: TGTGCCAGCAGTTACCGAGGGGGCTACACCTTC.